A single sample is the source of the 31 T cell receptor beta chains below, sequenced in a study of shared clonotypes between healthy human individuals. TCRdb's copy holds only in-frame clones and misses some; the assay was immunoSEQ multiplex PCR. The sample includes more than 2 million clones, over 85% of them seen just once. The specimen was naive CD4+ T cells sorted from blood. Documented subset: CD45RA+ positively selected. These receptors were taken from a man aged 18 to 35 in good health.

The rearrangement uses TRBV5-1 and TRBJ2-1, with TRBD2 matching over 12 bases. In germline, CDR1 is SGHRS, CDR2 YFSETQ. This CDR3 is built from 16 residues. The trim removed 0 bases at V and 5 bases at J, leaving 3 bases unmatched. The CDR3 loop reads CASSLELAGGNNEQFF. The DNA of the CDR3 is TGCGCCAGCAGCTTGGAACTAGCGGGAGGCAACAATGAGCAGTTCTTC.

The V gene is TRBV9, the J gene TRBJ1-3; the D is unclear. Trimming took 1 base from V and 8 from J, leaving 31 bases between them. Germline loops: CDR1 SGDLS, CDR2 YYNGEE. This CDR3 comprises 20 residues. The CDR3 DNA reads TGTGCCAGCAGCGTATCACTGAGTTTACCGTCAGCCCCACTTGGCGACACCATATATTTT. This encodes CASSVSLSLPSAPLGDTIYF.

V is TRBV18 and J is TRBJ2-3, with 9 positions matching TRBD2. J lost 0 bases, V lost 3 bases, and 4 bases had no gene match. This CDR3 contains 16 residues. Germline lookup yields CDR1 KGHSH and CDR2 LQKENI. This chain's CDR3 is CASSPIGLASTDTQYF. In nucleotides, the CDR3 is TGTGCCAGCTCACCCATCGGACTAGCGAGCACAGATACGCAGTATTTT.

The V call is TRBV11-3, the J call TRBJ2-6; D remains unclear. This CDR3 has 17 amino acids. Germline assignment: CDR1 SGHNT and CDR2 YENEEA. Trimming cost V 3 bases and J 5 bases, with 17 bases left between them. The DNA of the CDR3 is TGTGCCAGCAGCTTCAGCGCTCGACAAAGTCGGGCCAACGTCCTGACTTTC. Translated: CASSFSARQSRANVLTF. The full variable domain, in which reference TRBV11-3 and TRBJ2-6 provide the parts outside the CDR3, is EAGVVQSPRYKIIEKKQPVAFWCNPISGHNTLYWYLQNLGQGPELLIRYENEEAVDDSQLPKDRFSAERLKGVDSTLKIQPAELGDSAVYLCASSFSARQSRANVLTFGAGSRLTVL.

The DNA for the CDR3 is TGTGCCAGCAGTTACTCGAAGGACGGGACATTTGGCTACACCTTC. Protein sequence: CASSYSKDGTFGYTF. The V gene is TRBV6-5, the J gene TRBJ1-2; possibly TRBD1 for D (6 bases). The CDR3 extends over 15 amino acids. CDR1 is MNHEY, CDR2 SVGAGI, per germline. V was pared by 0 bases and J by 7 bases, with 15 bases between.

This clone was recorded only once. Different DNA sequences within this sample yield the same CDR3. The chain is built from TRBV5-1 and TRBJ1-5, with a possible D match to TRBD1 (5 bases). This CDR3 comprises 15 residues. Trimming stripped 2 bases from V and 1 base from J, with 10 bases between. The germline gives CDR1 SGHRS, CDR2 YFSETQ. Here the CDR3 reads CASSFGGTSNQPQHF. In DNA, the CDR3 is TGCGCCAGCAGCTTTGGGGGTACGAGCAATCAGCCCCAGCATTTT.

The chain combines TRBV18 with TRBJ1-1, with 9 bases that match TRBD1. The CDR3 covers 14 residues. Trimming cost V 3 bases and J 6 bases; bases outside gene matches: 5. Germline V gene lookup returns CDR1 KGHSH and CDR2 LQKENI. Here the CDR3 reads CASSPGQGKSEAFF. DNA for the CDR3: TGTGCCAGCTCACCGGGACAGGGTAAATCTGAAGCTTTCTTT. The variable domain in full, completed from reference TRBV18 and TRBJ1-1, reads NAGVMQNPRHLVRRRGQEARLRCSPMKGHSHVYWYRQLPEEGLKFMVYLQKENIIDESGMPKERFSAEFPKEGPSILRIQQVVRGDSAAYFCASSPGQGKSEAFFGQGTRLTVV.

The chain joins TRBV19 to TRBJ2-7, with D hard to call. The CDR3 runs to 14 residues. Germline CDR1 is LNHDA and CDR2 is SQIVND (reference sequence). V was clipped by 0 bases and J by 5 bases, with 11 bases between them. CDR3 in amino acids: CASSIDPASHEQYF. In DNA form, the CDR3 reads TGTGCCAGTAGTATAGATCCGGCATCCCACGAGCAGTACTTC.

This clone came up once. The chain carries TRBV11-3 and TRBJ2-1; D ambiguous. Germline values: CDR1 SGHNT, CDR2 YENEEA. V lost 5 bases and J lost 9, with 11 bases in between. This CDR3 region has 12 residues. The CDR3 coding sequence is TGTGCCAGCAGCGACTGGTCTAGTGAGCAGTTCTTC. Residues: CASSDWSSEQFF.

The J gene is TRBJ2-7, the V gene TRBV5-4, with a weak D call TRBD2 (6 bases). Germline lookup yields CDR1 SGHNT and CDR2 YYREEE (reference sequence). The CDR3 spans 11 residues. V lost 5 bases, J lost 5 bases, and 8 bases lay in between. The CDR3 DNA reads TGTGCCAGCAGGGGAGGCGACGAGCAGTACTTC. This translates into CASRGGDEQYF. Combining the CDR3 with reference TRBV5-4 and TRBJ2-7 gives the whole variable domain ETGVTQSPTHLIKTRGQQVTLRCSSQSGHNTVSWYQQALGQGPQFIFQYYREEENGRGNFPPRFSGLQFPNYSSELNVNALELDDSALYLCASRGGDEQYFGPGTRLTVT.

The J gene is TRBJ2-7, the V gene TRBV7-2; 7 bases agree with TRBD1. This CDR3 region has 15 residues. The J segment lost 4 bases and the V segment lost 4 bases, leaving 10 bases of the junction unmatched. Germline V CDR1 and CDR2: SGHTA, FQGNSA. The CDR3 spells CASSWGQPNRYEQYF. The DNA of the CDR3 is TGTGCCAGCAGCTGGGGACAGCCTAACCGATACGAGCAGTACTTC.

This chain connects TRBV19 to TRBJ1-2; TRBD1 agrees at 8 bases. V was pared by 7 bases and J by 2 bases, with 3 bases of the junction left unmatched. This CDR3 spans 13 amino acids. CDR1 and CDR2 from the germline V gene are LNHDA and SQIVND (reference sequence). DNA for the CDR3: TGTGCCAGTATGCGGGACAGGAACTATGGCTACACCTTC. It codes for CASMRDRNYGYTF. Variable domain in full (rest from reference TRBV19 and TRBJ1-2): DGGITQSPKYLFRKEGQNVTLSCEQNLNHDAMYWYRQDPGQGLRLIYYSQIVNDFQKGDIAEGYSVSREKKESFPLTVTSAQKNPTAFYLCASMRDRNYGYTFGSGTRLTVV.

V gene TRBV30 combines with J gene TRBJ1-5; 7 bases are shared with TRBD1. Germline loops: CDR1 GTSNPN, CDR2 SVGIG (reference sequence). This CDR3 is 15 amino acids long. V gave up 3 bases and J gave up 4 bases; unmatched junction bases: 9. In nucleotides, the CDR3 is TGTGCCTGGAGCCTCGCCGGGACAGTAAATCAGCCCCAGCATTTT. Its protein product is CAWSLAGTVNQPQHF.

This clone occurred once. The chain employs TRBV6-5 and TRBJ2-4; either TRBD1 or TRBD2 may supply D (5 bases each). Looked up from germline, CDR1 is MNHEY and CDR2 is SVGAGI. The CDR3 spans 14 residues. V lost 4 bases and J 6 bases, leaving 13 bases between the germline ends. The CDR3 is CASSLGETGNIQYF. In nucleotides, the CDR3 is TGTGCCAGCAGTTTAGGGGAGACTGGAAACATTCAGTACTTC.

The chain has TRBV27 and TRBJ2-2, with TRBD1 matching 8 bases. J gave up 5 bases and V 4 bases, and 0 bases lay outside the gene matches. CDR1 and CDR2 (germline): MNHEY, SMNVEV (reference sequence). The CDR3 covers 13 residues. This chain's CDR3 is CASSYRGTGELFF. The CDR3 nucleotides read TGTGCCAGCAGTTACAGGGGGACCGGGGAGCTGTTTTTT.

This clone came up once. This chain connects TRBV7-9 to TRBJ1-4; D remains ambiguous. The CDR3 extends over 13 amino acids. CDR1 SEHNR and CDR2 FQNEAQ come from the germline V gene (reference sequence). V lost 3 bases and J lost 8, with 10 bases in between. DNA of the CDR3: TGTGCCAGCAGCTTCTTAGATTCGGAAAAACTGTTTTTT. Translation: CASSFLDSEKLFF.

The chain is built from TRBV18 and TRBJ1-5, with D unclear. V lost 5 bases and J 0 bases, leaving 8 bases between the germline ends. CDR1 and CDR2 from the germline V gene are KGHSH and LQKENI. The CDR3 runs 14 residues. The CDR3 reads CASSVSNSNQPQHF. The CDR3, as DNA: TGTGCCAGCTCAGTAAGCAATAGCAATCAGCCCCAGCATTTT.

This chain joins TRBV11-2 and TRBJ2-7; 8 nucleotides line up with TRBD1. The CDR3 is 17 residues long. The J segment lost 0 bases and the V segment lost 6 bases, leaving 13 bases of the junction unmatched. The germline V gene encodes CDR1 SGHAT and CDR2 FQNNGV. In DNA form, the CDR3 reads TGTGCCAGCAGAGACATCCGGAGGGGGACAGGCTCCTACGAGCAGTACTTC. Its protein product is CASRDIRRGTGSYEQYF.

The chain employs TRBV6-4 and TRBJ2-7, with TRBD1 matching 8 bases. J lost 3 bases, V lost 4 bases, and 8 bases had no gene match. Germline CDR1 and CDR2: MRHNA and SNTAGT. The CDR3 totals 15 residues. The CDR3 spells CASSAWDRLSYEQYF. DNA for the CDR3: TGTGCCAGCAGTGCTTGGGACAGGCTAAGCTACGAGCAGTACTTC.

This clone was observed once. DNA for the CDR3: TGTGCCAGCTGCTCCGGGACAGGAGGCACTGAAGCTTTCTTT. Its protein is CASCSGTGGTEAFF. This chain links TRBV28 with TRBJ1-1, with 8 bases fitting TRBD1. Trimming removed 8 bases from V and 4 bases from J; junction bases left unmatched: 9. The length of the CDR3 is 14 residues. CDR1 and CDR2 from the germline V gene are MDHEN and SYDVKM. Looking up the rest from reference TRBV28 and TRBJ1-1 gives the full variable domain: DVKVTQSSRYLVKRTGEKVFLECVQDMDHENMFWYRQDPGLGLRLIYFSYDVKMKEKGDIPEGYSVSREKKERFSLILESASTNQTSMYLCASCSGTGGTEAFFGQGTRLTVV.

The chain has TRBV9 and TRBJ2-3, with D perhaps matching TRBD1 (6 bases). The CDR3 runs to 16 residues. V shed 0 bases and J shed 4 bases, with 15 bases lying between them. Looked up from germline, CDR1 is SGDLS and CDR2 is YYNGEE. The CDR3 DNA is TGTGCCAGCAGCGTAGGGGGGACATCAGTCCCAGATACGCAGTATTTT. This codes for CASSVGGTSVPDTQYF.

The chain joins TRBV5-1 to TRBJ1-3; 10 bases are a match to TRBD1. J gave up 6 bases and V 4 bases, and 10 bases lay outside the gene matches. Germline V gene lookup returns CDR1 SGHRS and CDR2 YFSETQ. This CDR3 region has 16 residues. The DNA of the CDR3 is TGCGCCAGCAGCGACAGGGGGCGATTGGGTGAAAACACCATATATTTT. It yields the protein CASSDRGRLGENTIYF.

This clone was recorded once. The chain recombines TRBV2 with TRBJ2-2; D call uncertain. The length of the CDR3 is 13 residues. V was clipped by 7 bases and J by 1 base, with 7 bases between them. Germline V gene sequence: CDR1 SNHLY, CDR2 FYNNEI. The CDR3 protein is CASTSQNTGELFF. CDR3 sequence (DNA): TGTGCCAGCACCTCTCAGAACACCGGGGAGCTGTTTTTT.

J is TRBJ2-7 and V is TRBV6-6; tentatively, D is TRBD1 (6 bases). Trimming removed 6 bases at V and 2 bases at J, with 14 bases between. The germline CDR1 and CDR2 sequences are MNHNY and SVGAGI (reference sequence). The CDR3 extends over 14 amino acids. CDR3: CASRGPDRTYEQYF. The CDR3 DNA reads TGTGCCAGCAGGGGTCCGGACAGAACCTACGAGCAGTACTTC.

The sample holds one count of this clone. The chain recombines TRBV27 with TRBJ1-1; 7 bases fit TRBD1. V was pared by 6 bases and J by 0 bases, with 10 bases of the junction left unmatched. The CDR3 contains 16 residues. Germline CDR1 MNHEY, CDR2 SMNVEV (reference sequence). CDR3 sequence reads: CASSRGQRLMNTEAFF. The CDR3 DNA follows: TGTGCCAGCAGCCGGGGACAGAGACTAATGAACACTGAAGCTTTCTTT.

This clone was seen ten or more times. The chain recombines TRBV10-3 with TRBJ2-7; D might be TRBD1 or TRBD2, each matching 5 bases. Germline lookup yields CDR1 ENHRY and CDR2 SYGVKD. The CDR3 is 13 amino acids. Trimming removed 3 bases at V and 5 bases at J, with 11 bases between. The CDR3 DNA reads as TGTGCCATCAGTGAAGGGGTGAGGGACGAGCAGTACTTC. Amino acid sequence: CAISEGVRDEQYF.

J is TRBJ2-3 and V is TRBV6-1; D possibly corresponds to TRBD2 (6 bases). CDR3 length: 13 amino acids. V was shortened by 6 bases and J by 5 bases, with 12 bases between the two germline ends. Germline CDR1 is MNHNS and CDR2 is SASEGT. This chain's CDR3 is CASRGAGLDTQYF. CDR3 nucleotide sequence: TGTGCCAGCAGGGGTGCGGGGTTAGATACGCAGTATTTT.

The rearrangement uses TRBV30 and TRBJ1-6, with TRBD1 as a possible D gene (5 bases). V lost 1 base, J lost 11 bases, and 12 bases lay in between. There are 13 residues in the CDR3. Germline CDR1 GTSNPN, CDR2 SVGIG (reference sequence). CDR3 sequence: CAWSGQGRTPLHF. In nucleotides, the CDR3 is TGTGCCTGGAGTGGTCAGGGAAGGACACCCCTCCACTTT.

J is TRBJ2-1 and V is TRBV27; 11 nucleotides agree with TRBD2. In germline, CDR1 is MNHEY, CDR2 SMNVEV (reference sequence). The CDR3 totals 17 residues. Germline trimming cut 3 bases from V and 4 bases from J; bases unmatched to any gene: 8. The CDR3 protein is CASSFRLAGGRYNEQFF. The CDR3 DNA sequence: TGTGCCAGCAGTTTCCGTCTAGCGGGGGGACGATACAATGAGCAGTTCTTC.

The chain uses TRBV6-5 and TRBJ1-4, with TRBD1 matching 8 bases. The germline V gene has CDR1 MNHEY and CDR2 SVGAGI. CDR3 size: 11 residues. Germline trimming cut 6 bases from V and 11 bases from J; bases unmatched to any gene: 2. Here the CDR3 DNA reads TGTGCCAGCAGCAACAGGGGGAAACTGTTTTTT. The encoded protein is CASSNRGKLFF.

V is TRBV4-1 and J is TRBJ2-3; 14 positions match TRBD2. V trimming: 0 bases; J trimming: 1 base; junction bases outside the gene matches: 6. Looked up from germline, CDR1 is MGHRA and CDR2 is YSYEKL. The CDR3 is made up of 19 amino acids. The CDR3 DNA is TGCGCCAGCAGCCAAGACGGGACTAGCGGGGGATGGGGCACAGATACGCAGTATTTT. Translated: CASSQDGTSGGWGTDTQYF.